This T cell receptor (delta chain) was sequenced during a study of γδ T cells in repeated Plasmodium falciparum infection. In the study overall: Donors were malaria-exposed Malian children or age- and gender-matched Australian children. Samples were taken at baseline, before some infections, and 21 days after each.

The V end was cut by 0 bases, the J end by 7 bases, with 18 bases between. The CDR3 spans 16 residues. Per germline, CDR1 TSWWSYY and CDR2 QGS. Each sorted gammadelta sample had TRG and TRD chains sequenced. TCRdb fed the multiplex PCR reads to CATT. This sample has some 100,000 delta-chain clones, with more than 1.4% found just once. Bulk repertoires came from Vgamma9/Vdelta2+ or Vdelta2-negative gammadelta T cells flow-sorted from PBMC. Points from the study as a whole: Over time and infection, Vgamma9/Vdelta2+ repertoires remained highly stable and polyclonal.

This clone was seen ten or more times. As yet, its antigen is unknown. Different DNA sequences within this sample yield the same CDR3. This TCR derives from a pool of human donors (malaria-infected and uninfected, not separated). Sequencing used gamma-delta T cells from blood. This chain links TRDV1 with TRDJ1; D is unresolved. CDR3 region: CALGELIPQKQGKLIF. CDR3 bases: TGTGCTCTTGGGGAACTTATCCCCCAAAAGCAGGGTAAACTCATCTTT.